Listed here is a single TCR beta chain. The table came from immunoSEQ multiplex PCR; TCRdb's copy has only in-frame clones and leaves some out. Of about a million clones listed, around three quarters are singletons. The sample belongs to a study of shared clonotypes between healthy human individuals. Germline loops: CDR1 SGHRS, CDR2 YFSETQ. The CDR3 has 15 residues. With 3 bases clipped from V and 6 bases from J, the junction kept 11 bases outside the gene matches. Sequencing was done on a sample of memory CD4+ T cells from PBMCs. Subset in this sample: CD45RA-negative fraction. This rearrangement joins TRBV5-1 to TRBJ2-7; 8 bases align to TRBD1. This clonotype originated in a young man in good health. Some clones in this sample may be carry-over from other donors' samples. This CDR3 reads CASSSLDRGLVEQYF. DNA of the CDR3: TGCGCCAGCAGCTCTTTAGACAGGGGTCTCGTCGAGCAGTACTTC.